This T cell receptor beta chain was recovered during a study of blood T cell repertoires in COVID-19. About the study: T cells, B-cell-depleted T cells, or PBMCs supplied cDNA or gDNA.

Original processing methods: Amplification with reference gene primers provided the estimates of nucleated cell counts. Measured with immunoSEQ multiplex PCR; TCRdb has only the in-frame clones, and not every one. From that table come the V and J calls and clone size; the DNA was used to work out D and trimming. This table holds about 250,000 clones, 75% to 90% found once. This study enrolled people aged roughly 18 to 89 from around 26 US geographic areas. Germline-derived CDR1 and CDR2 are SGHTA and FQGNSA. The CDR3 runs to 15 residues. V lost 5 bases and J lost 10; bases outside the gene matches: 14.

Material: PBMCs or T cells enriched from blood (not recorded which). The V gene is TRBV7-2, the J gene TRBJ2-7, with TRBD2 matching over 10 bases. This TCR came from a woman aged 25 to 39 with acute COVID-19. The CDR3, as DNA: TGTGCCAGCAGCCGGGCTGTAGGACTAGCGGAAGCCCAGTACTTC. Residues: CASSRAVGLAEAQYF.